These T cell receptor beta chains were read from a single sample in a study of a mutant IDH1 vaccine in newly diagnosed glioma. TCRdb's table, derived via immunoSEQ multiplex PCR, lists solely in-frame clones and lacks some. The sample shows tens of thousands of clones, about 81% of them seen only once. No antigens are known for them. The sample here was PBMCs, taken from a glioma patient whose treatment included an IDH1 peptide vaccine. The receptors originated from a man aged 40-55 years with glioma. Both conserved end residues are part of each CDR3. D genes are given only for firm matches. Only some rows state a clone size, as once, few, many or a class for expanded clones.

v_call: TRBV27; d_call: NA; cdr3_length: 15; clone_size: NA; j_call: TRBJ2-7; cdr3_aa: CASSPYQGRGYEQYF; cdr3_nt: TGTGCCAGCAGTCCCTATCAGGGGCGGGGCTACGAGCAGTACTTC
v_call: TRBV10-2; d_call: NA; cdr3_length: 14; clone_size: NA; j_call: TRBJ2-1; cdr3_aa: CASSETSPYNEQFF; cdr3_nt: TGCGCCAGCAGTGAGACTAGCCCTTACAATGAGCAGTTCTTC
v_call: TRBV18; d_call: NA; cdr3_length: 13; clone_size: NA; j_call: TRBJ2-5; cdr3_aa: CASSPGTPGTQYF; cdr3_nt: TGTGCCAGCTCACCCGGGACACCTGGGACCCAGTACTTC
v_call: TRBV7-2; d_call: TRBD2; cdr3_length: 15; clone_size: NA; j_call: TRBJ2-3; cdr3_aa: CASSWRGGRGDTQYF; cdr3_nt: TGTGCCAGCAGCTGGCGGGGGGGCCGGGGAGATACGCAGTATTTT
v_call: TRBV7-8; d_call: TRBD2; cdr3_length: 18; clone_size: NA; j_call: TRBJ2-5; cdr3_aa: CARSFSGTSGRARETQYF; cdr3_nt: TGTGCCCGCAGCTTTTCCGGGACTAGCGGGAGGGCCCGGGAGACCCAGTACTTC
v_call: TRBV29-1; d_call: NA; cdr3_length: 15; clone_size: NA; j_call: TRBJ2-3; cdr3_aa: CSQTSHSTSTDTQYF; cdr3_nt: TGCAGCCAAACCTCACACAGTACTAGCACAGATACGCAGTATTTT
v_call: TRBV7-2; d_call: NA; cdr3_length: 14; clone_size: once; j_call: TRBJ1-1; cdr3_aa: CASSLAGHPPEAFF; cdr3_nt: TGTGCCAGCAGCTTAGCGGGGCACCCCCCTGAAGCTTTCTTT
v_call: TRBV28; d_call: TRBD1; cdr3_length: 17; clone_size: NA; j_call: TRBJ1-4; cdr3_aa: CATAGQGVPATNEKLFF; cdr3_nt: TGTGCCACCGCGGGACAGGGGGTTCCGGCAACTAATGAAAAACTGTTTTTT
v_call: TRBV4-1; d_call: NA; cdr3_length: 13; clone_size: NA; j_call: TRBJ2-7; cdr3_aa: CASSQDGSNEQYF; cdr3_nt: TGCGCCAGCAGCCAAGATGGATCAAACGAGCAGTACTTC
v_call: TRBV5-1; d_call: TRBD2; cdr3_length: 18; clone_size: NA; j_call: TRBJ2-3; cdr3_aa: CASSLRTSGGSRTDTQYF; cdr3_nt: TGCGCCAGCAGCTTACGGACTAGCGGGGGGTCCCGCACAGATACGCAGTATTTT
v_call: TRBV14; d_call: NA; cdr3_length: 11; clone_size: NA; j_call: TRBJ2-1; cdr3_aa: CASSQAYEQFF; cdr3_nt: TGTGCCAGCAGCCAAGCGTATGAGCAGTTCTTC
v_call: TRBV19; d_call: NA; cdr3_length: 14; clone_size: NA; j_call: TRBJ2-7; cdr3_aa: CASSSEGQLGEQYF; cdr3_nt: TGTGCCAGTAGTTCTGAAGGGCAGCTGGGCGAGCAGTACTTC
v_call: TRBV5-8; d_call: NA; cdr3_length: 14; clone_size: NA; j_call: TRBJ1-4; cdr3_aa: CASKKRDRAGLLFF; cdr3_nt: TGTGCCAGTAAAAAGAGGGATCGAGCAGGGTTACTGTTTTTT
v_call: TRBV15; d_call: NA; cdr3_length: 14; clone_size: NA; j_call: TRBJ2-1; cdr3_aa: CATSLDRTPNEQFF; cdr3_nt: TGTGCCACCAGCTTGGACCGAACGCCCAATGAGCAGTTCTTC